A selection of T cell receptor beta chains follows, all from one sample in a study of blood T cell repertoires in COVID-19. Libraries were prepared by immunoSEQ multiplex PCR; TCRdb keeps only in-frame clonotypes and omits some of them. The sample yields about 250,000 clones, around 88% seen once. The sequencing input was PBMCs or T cells enriched from blood (not recorded which). The receptor set was obtained from a man in his forties or fifties who had recovered from COVID-19. CDR3s include the opening cysteine and the closing phenylalanine or tryptophan. D genes are given only for firm matches. Clone size is given for some rows only: seen once, a few or many times, or a class if the clone is expanded.

v_call: TRBV7-2; clone_size: .; d_call: .; j_call: TRBJ2-7; cdr3_nt: TGTGCCAGCAGCTTAGTAGAACTTCTAGTCTACGAGCAGTACTTC; cdr3_aa: CASSLVELLVYEQYF
v_call: TRBV19; clone_size: .; d_call: .; j_call: TRBJ1-1; cdr3_nt: TGTGCCAGTTGGGAGGGCGCTGCTTTCTTT; cdr3_aa: CASWEGAAFF
v_call: TRBV12-3/TRBV12-4; clone_size: .; d_call: .; j_call: TRBJ1-1; cdr3_nt: TGTGCCAGCAGTGCTAGGGACTTGCCTGGGGCTTTCTTT; cdr3_aa: CASSARDLPGAFF
v_call: TRBV19; clone_size: .; d_call: TRBD1; j_call: TRBJ2-1; cdr3_nt: TGTGCCAGTACCCCTGGGACAGCCTCCTACAATGAGCAGTTCTTC; cdr3_aa: CASTPGTASYNEQFF
v_call: TRBV11-2; clone_size: .; d_call: .; j_call: TRBJ1-5; cdr3_nt: TGTGCCAGCAGCTTGGGGGGGACGGGGGTGAATCAGCCCCAGCATTTT; cdr3_aa: CASSLGGTGVNQPQHF
v_call: TRBV28; clone_size: few; d_call: TRBD1; j_call: TRBJ1-6; cdr3_nt: TGTGCCAGCAGTTTAGCAGGGGCAGGGGGTGGTTCCCTCCACTTT; cdr3_aa: CASSLAGAGGGSLHF
v_call: TRBV5-4; clone_size: .; d_call: .; j_call: TRBJ2-1; cdr3_nt: TGTGCCAGCAGCTTCGAACCCCGTCAGAGGACCTACAATGAGCAGTTCTTC; cdr3_aa: CASSFEPRQRTYNEQFF
v_call: TRBV7-8; clone_size: once; d_call: .; j_call: TRBJ1-4; cdr3_nt: TGTGCCAGCAGCTTATCAGACTCGCCCTATCAAAAACTGTTTTTT; cdr3_aa: CASSLSDSPYQKLFF
v_call: TRBV7-3; clone_size: .; d_call: TRBD1; j_call: TRBJ2-3; cdr3_nt: TGTGCCAGCAGCTTAGGACAGGGAACCCCGGAGTATTTT; cdr3_aa: CASSLGQGTPEYF
v_call: TRBV5-6; clone_size: .; d_call: .; j_call: TRBJ2-7; cdr3_nt: TGTGCCAGCAGCTTTGGCAGGCCCTACGAGCAGTACTTC; cdr3_aa: CASSFGRPYEQYF
v_call: TRBV11-3; clone_size: .; d_call: .; j_call: TRBJ2-1; cdr3_nt: TGTGCCAGCCACTTAGGGAGCTCCTACAATGAGCAGTTCTTC; cdr3_aa: CASHLGSSYNEQFF
v_call: TRBV6-1; clone_size: .; d_call: TRBD1; j_call: TRBJ2-7; cdr3_nt: TGTGCCAGCAGTGAAGCGCGGGGACAGGGTCCCTACGAGCAGTACTTC; cdr3_aa: CASSEARGQGPYEQYF
v_call: TRBV7-2; clone_size: .; d_call: .; j_call: TRBJ2-2; cdr3_nt: TGTGCCAGCAGCACGGGACTTATGAACACCGAGGAGCTGTTTTTT; cdr3_aa: CASSTGLMNTEELFF
v_call: TRBV11-2; clone_size: .; d_call: .; j_call: TRBJ2-7; cdr3_nt: TGTGCCAGCAGCTCTTTGGCCGAACGCGGGAACGAGCAGTACTTC; cdr3_aa: CASSSLAERGNEQYF
v_call: TRBV24-1; clone_size: .; d_call: .; j_call: TRBJ2-2; cdr3_nt: TGTGCCACCAGTGATTCCCGAATAGCGGCGCCCCCCGGGGAGCTGTTTTTT; cdr3_aa: CATSDSRIAAPPGELFF
v_call: TRBV9; clone_size: .; d_call: .; j_call: TRBJ2-7; cdr3_nt: TGTGCCAGCAGCGTAGCGGCAGGAAACTACGAGCAGTACTTC; cdr3_aa: CASSVAAGNYEQYF
v_call: TRBV5-6; clone_size: .; d_call: TRBD1; j_call: TRBJ2-7; cdr3_nt: TGTGCCAGCAGCAGGTCCGGGACAGTCTACGAGCAGTACTTC; cdr3_aa: CASSRSGTVYEQYF
v_call: TRBV13; clone_size: .; d_call: TRBD2; j_call: TRBJ2-7; cdr3_nt: TGTGCCAGCAGCTTAAGGAGCGGGGACCACGAGCAGTACTTC; cdr3_aa: CASSLRSGDHEQYF
v_call: TRBV7-2; clone_size: once; d_call: .; j_call: TRBJ2-3; cdr3_nt: TGTGCCAGCAGCACTAGGGCCGGCTCCCCTGTGCTGTATTTT; cdr3_aa: CASSTRAGSPVLYF
v_call: TRBV30; clone_size: .; d_call: TRBD1; j_call: TRBJ2-2; cdr3_nt: TGTGCCTGGAGTGCAGGGACAGGGTACGGGGAGCTGTTTTTT; cdr3_aa: CAWSAGTGYGELFF